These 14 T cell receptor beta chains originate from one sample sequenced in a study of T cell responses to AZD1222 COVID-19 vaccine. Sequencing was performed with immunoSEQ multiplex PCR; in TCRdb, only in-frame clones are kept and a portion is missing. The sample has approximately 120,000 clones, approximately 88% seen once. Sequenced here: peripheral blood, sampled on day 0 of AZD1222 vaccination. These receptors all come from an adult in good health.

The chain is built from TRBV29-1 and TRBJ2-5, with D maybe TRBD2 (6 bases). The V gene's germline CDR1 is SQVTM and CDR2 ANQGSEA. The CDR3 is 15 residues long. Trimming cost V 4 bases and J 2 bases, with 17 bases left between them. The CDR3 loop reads CSVVAFGGMQETQYF. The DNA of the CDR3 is TGCAGCGTTGTCGCCTTTGGCGGGATGCAAGAGACCCAGTACTTC.

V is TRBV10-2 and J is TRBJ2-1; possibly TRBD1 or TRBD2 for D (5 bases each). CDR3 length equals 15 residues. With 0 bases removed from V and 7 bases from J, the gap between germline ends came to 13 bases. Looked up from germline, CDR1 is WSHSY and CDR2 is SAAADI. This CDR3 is CASSESLGWGNEQFF. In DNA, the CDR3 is TGCGCCAGCAGTGAGTCGTTGGGTTGGGGGAATGAGCAGTTCTTC.

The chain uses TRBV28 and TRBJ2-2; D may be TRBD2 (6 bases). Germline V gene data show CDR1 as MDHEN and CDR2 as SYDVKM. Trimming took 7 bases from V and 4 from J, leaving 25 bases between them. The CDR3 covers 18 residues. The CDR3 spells CASKVRGFGGFGTGELFF. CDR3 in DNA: TGTGCCAGCAAGGTCAGAGGGTTTGGGGGGTTTGGCACCGGGGAGCTGTTTTTT.

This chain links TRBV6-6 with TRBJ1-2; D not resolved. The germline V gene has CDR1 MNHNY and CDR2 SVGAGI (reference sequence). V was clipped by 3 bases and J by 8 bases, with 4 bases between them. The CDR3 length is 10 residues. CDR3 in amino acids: CASSYLGYTF. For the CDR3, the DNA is TGTGCCAGCAGTTATCTCGGCTACACCTTC.

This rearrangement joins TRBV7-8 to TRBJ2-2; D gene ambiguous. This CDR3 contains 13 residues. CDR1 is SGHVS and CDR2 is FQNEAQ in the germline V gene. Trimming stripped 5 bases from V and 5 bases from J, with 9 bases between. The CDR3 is CASSTDPTGELFF. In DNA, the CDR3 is TGTGCCAGCAGCACCGACCCAACCGGGGAGCTGTTTTTT. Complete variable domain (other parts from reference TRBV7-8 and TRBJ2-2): GAGVSQSPRYKVAKRGQDVALRCDPISGHVSLFWYQQALGQGPEFLTYFQNEAQLDKSGLPSDRFFAERPEGSVSTLKIQRTQQEDSAVYLCASSTDPTGELFFGEGSRLTVL.

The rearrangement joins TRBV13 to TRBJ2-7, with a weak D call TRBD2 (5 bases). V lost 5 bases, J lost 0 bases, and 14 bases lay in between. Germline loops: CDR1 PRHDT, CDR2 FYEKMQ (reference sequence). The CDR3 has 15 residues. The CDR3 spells CASSLGVRGSYEQYF. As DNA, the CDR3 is TGTGCCAGCAGCCTCGGGGTCAGAGGCTCCTACGAGCAGTACTTC.

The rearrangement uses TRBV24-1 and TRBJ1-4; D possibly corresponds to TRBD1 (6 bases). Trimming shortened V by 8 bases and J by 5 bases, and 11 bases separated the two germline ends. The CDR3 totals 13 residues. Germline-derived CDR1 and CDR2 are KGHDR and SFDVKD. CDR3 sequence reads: CATTGTINEKLFF. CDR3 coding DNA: TGTGCCACCACCGGGACAATCAATGAAAAACTGTTTTTT.

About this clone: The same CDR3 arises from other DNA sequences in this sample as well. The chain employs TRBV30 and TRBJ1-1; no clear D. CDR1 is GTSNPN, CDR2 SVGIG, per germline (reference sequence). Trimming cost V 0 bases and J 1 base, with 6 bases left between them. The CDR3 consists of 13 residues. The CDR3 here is CAWSVRGNTEAFF. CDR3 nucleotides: TGTGCCTGGAGTGTCCGGGGGAACACTGAAGCTTTCTTT.

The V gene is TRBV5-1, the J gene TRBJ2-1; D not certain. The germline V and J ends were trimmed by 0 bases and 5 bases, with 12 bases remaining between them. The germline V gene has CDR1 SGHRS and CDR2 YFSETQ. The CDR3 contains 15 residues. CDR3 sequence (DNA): TGCGCCAGCAGCTTGGCACTCACACCCAACAATGAGCAGTTCTTC. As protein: CASSLALTPNNEQFF.

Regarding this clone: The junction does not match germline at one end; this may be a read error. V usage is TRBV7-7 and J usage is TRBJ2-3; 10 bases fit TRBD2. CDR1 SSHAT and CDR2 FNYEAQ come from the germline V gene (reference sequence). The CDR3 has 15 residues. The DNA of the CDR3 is TGTGCTAGCAGCCCTAGCGGGAGTTCCACAGATACGCAGTATTTT. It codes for CASSPSGSSTDTQYF.

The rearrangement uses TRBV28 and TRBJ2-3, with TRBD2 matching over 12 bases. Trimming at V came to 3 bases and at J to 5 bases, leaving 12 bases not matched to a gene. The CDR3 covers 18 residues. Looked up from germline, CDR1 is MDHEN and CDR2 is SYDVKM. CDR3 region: CASSLRLAGGSRGDTQYF. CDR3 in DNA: TGTGCCAGCAGTTTGAGGCTAGCGGGGGGGTCGAGGGGAGATACGCAGTATTTT.

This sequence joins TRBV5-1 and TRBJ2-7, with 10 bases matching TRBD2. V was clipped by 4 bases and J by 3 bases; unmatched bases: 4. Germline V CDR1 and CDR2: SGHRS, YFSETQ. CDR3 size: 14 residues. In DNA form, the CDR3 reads TGCGCCAGCAGCACCCTAGCGGGGGACTACGAGCAGTACTTC. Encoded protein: CASSTLAGDYEQYF.

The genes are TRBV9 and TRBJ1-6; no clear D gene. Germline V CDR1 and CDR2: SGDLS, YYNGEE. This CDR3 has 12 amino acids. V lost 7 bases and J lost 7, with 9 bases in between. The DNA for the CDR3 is TGTGCCAGCGGGCAGTCGAATTCACCCCTCCACTTT. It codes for CASGQSNSPLHF.

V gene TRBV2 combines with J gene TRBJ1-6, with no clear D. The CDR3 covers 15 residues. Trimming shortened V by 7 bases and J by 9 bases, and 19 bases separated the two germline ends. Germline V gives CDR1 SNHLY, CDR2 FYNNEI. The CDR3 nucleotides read TGTGCCAGCACCCACGTGGGCCCCCAAAGTTCACCCCTCCACTTT. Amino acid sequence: CASTHVGPQSSPLHF.